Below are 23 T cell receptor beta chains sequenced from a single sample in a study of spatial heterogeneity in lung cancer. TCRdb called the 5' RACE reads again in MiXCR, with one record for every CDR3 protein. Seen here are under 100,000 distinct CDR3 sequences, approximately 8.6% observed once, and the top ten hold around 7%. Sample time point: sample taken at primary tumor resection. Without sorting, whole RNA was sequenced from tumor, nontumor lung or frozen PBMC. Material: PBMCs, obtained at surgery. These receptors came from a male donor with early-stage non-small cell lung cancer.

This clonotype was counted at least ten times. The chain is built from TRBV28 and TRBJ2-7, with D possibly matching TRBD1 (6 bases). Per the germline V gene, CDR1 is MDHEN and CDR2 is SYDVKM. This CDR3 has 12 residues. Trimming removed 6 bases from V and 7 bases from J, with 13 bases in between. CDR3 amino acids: CASRPTGREQYF. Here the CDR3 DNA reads TGTGCCAGCAGGCCTACAGGGAGAGAGCAGTACTTC.

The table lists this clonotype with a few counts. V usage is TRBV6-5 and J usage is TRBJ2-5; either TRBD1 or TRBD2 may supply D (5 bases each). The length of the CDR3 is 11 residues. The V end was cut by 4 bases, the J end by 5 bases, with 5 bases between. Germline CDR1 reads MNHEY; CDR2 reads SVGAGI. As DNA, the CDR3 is TGTGCCAGCAGTTGGGGGGAGACCCAGTACTTC. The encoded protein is CASSWGETQYF.

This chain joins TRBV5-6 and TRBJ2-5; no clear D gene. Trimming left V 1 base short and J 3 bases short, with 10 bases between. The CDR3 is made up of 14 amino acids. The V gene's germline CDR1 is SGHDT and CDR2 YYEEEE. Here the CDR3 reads CASSLLAAEETQYF. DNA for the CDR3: TGTGCCAGCAGCTTGCTGGCAGCTGAAGAGACCCAGTACTTC.

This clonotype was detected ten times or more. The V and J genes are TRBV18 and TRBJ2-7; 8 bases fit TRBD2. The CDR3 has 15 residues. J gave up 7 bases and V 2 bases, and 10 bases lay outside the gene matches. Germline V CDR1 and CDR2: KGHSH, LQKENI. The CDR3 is CASSPSGREAGEQYF. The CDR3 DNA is TGTGCCAGCTCACCATCAGGGCGGGAGGCCGGTGAGCAGTACTTC.

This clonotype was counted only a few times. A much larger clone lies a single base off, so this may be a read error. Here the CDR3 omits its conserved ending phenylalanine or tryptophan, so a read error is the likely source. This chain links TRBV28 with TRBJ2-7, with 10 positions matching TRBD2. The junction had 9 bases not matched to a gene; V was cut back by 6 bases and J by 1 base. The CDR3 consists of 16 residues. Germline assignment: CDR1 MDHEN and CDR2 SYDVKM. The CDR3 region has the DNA TGTGCCAGCAGCTCCGTTAGCGGGAGGAGGTCCTACGAGCAGTACTCC. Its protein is CASSSVSGRRSYEQYS.

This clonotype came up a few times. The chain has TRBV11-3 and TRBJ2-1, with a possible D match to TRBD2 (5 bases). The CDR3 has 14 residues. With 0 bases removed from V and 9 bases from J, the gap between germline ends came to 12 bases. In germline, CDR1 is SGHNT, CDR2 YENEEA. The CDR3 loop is CASSLDIASSEQFF. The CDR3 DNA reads TGTGCCAGCAGCTTAGATATAGCTAGCTCTGAGCAGTTCTTC.

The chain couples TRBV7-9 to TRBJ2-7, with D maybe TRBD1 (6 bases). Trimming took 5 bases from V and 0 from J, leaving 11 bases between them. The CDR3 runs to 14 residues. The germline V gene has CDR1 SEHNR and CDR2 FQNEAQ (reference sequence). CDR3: CASSRRGPSYEQYF. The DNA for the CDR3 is TGTGCCAGCAGCCGCAGGGGACCCTCCTACGAGCAGTACTTC.

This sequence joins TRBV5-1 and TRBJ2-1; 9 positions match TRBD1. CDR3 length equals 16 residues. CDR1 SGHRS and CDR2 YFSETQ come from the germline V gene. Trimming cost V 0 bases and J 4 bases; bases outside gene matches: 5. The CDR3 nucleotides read TGCGCCAGCAGCTTGGGCCCCGACAGGGGGTACAATGAGCAGTTCTTC. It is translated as CASSLGPDRGYNEQFF.

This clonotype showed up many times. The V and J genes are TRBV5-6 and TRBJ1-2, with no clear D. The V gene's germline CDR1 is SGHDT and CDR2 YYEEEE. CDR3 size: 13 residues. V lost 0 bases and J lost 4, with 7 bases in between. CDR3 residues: CASSLGPSYGYTF. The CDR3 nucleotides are TGTGCCAGCAGCTTGGGCCCGTCCTATGGCTACACCTTC.

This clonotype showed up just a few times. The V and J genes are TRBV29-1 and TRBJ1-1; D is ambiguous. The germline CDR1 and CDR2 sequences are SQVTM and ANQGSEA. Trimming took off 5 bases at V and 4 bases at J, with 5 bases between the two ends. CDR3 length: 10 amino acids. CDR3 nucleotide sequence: TGCAGCGTTACCCGCACTGAAGCTTTCTTT. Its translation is CSVTRTEAFF.

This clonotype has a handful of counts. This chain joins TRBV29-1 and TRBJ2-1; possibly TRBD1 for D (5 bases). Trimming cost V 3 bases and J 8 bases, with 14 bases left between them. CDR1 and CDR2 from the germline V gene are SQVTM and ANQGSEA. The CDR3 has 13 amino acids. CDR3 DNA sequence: TGCAGCGTTGATAGATTCCTAGGGGATGAGCAGTTCTTC. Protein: CSVDRFLGDEQFF.

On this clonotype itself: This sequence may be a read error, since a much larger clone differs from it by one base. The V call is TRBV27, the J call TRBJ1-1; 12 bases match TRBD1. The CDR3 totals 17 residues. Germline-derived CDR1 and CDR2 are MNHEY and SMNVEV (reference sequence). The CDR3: CVTQQFPGQGARDVAFF. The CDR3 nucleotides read TGTGTCACCCAGCAGTTCCCGGGACAGGGGGCGCGGGATGTGGCTTTCTTT.

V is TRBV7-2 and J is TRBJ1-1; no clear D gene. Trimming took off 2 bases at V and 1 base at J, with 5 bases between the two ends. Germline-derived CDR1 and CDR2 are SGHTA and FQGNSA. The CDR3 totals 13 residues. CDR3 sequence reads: CASSLLRNTEAFF. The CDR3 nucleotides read TGTGCCAGCAGCTTATTAAGGAACACTGAAGCTTTCTTT.

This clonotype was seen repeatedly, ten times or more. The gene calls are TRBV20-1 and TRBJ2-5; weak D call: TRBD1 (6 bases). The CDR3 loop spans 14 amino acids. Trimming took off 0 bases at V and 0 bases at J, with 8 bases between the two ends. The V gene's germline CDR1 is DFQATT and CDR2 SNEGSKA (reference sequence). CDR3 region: CSARDRGYQETQYF. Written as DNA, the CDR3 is TGCAGTGCTAGAGACAGGGGTTACCAAGAGACCCAGTACTTC.

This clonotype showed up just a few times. The chain's CDR3 is CSARDQERLNEKLFF. The CDR3 DNA is TGCAGTGCTAGAGATCAGGAAAGACTCAATGAAAAACTGTTTTTT. This rearrangement joins TRBV20-1 to TRBJ1-4; no reliable D call. Trimming cost V 0 bases and J 5 bases, with 13 bases left between them. The CDR3 spans 15 residues. Per the germline V gene, CDR1 is DFQATT and CDR2 is SNEGSKA (reference sequence).

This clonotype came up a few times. This chain's CDR3 is CASSWGLFSGANVLTF. The CDR3 region has the DNA TGTGCCAGCAGCTGGGGACTGTTCTCTGGGGCCAACGTCCTGACTTTC. V and J are TRBV5-8 and TRBJ2-6; the D gene is possibly TRBD2 (6 bases). With 3 bases removed from V and 0 bases from J, the gap between germline ends came to 10 bases. Germline loops: CDR1 SGHTS, CDR2 YDEGEE. The CDR3 is 16 amino acids.

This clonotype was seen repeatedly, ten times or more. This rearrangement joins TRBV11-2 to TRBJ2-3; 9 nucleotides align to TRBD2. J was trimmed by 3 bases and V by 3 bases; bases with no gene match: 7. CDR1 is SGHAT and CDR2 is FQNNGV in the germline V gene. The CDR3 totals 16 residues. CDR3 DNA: TGTGCCAGCAGCTTGCTGCTAGCGGGGCGAACAGATACGCAGTATTTT. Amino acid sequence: CASSLLLAGRTDTQYF.

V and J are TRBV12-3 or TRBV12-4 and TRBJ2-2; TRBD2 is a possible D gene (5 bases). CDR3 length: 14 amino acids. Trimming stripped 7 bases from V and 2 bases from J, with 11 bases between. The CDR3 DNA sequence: TGTGCCAGCACTCCCGGACTTAACACCGGGGAGCTGTTTTTT. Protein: CASTPGLNTGELFF.

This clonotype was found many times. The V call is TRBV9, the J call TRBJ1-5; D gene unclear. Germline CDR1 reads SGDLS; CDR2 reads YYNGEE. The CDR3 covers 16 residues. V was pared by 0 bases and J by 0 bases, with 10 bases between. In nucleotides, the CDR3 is TGTGCCAGCAGCGTAGTAACATTCGTTAGCAATCAGCCCCAGCATTTT. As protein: CASSVVTFVSNQPQHF.

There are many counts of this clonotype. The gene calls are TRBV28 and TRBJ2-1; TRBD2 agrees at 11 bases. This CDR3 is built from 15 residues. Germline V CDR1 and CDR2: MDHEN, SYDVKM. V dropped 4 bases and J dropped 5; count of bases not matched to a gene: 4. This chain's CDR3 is CASSSLAGGHNEQFF. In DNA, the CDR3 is TGTGCCAGCAGTTCCCTAGCGGGAGGACACAATGAGCAGTTCTTC.

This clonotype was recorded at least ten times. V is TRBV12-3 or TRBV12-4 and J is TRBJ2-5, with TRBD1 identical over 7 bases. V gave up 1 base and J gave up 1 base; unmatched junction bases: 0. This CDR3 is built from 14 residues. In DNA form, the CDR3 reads TGTGCCAGCAGTTTAGGACAGGGCCAAGAGACCCAGTACTTC. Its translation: CASSLGQGQETQYF.

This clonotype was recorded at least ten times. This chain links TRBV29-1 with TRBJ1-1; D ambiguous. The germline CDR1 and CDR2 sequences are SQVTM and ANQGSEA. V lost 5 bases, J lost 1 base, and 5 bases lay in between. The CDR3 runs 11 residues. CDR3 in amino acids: CSVRWNTEAFF. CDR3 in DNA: TGCAGCGTTCGTTGGAACACTGAAGCTTTCTTT.

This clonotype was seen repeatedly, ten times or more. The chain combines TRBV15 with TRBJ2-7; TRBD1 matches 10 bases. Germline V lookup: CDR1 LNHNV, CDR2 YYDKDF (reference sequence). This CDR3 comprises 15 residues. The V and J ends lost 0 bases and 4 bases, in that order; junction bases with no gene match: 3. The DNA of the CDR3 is TGTGCCACCAGCAGAGAGACAGGGGGCGCGTACGAGCAGTACTTC. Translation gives CATSRETGGAYEQYF.